This T cell receptor (beta chain) was captured by sequencing in a study of blood T cell repertoires in COVID-19. Study context: Nucleic acid was either cDNA or gDNA, and it came from T cells, B-cell-depleted T cells, or PBMCs.

As originally analysed: Counts of nucleated cells, estimated from reference gene primer amplification, were obtained. The table came from immunoSEQ multiplex PCR; TCRdb's copy has only in-frame clones and leaves some out. V and J calls and clone size are those listed in that table; D and trimming were worked out from the DNA. The data show some 700,000 clones, around 90% seen once. This clone was seen only once. With 3 bases removed from V and 8 bases from J, the gap between germline ends came to 16 bases. Per germline, CDR1 LNHDA and CDR2 SQIVND (reference sequence). CDR3 length equals 14 residues. This chain joins TRBV19 and TRBJ1-2, with TRBD1 as a possible D gene (6 bases). Material for sequencing was peripheral blood. This TCR was recovered from a woman younger than 35 with acute or convalescent COVID-19. Here the CDR3 DNA reads TGTGCCAGTAGTATCTTGACAGGAAGAGAAGGCTACACCTTC. This translates into CASSILTGREGYTF.